These T cell receptor beta chains were read from a single sample in a study of T cell responses to AZD1222 COVID-19 vaccine. TCRdb's table, derived via immunoSEQ multiplex PCR, lists solely in-frame clones and lacks some. The sample includes 170,000 or so clones, roughly 87% of them seen just once. The material was peripheral blood, obtained on day 0 of AZD1222 vaccination. All receptors derive from an adult in good health. CDR3s include the opening cysteine and the closing phenylalanine or tryptophan. D genes are given only for firm matches. The size entry is marked missing in some rows and otherwise reads once, few, many or a size class.

j_call d_call cdr3_length clone_size v_call cdr3_aa cdr3_nt
TRBJ1-5 - 17 - TRBV7-5 CVRSSTKVQGLNQPQHF TGTGTCAGAAGCTCCACAAAGGTACAGGGCCTCAATCAGCCCCAGCATTTT
TRBJ2-3 - 14 - TRBV5-1 CASSRGTNADTQYF TGCGCCAGCAGTAGAGGGACAAACGCAGATACGCAGTATTTT
TRBJ1-5 - 17 - TRBV27 CASSQGDGRHSNQPQHF TGTGCCAGCAGCCAAGGGGATGGACGGCATAGCAATCAGCCCCAGCATTTT
TRBJ1-1 - 16 - TRBV27 CASSLRGRAPNTEAFF TGTGCCAGCAGTTTAAGGGGTCGCGCTCCCAACACTGAAGCTTTCTTT
TRBJ2-3 TRBD2 13 - TRBV11-1 CASSSRLAGAQYF TGTGCCAGCAGCTCAAGACTAGCGGGGGCGCAGTATTTT
TRBJ1-2 - 16 - TRBV7-3 CASSLTSAGSPYGYTF TGTGCCAGCAGCTTAACGAGTGCAGGGTCCCCCTATGGCTACACCTTC
TRBJ1-1 - 13 - TRBV12-3/TRBV12-4 CASSLHRTTEAFF TGTGCCAGCAGTTTACACAGGACCACTGAAGCTTTCTTT
TRBJ2-2 - 12 - TRBV2 CASSEGYGELFF TGTGCCAGCAGTGAAGGGTACGGGGAGCTGTTTTTT
TRBJ2-7 TRBD2 15 - TRBV4-2 CASSQETSGFYEQYF TGTGCCAGCAGCCAAGAAACTAGCGGCTTCTACGAGCAGTACTTC
TRBJ2-7 - 14 - TRBV18 CASSPNRASYEQYF TGTGCCAGCTCACCAAACAGGGCCTCCTACGAGCAGTACTTC
TRBJ1-4 - 15 - TRBV9 CASSRGNVVGEKLFF TGTGCCAGCTCCCGAGGGAACGTAGTTGGAGAAAAACTGTTTTTT
TRBJ1-5 - 12 - TRBV29-1 CSVEGPDQPQHF TGCAGCGTTGAGGGCCCGGATCAGCCCCAGCATTTT
TRBJ2-2 - 13 - TRBV7-2 CASSLLNTGELFF TGTGCCAGCAGCTTGCTGAACACCGGGGAGCTGTTTTTT
TRBJ2-1 TRBD2 13 - TRBV2 CASSRGRGHEQFF TGTGCCAGCAGCCGCGGGAGGGGCCATGAGCAGTTCTTC
TRBJ1-2 - 12 once TRBV16 CASSQWEDGYTF TGTGCCAGCAGCCAATGGGAGGATGGCTACACCTTC
TRBJ2-7 - 15 - TRBV2 CASSEKFQNSYEQYF TGTGCCAGCAGTGAAAAATTCCAGAACTCCTACGAGCAGTACTTC
TRBJ1-5 - 15 - TRBV28 CASSLTGASNQPQHF TGTGCCAGCAGTTTAACAGGAGCAAGCAATCAGCCCCAGCATTTT
TRBJ2-7 TRBD2 16 - TRBV5-4 CASSWTSGSSLHEQYF TGTGCCAGCAGCTGGACTAGCGGGAGTTCCCTTCACGAGCAGTACTTC
TRBJ1-1 - 15 - TRBV7-2 CASTPRGRVNTEAFF TGTGCCAGCACCCCCCGGGGGCGCGTGAACACTGAAGCTTTCTTT
TRBJ2-2 - 15 - TRBV5-1 CASSLTSSNTGELFF TGCGCCAGCAGCCTCACTAGTTCGAACACCGGGGAGCTGTTTTTT
TRBJ1-2 - 13 - TRBV28 CASSLSGNYGYTF TGTGCCAGCAGTTTGTCGGGGAACTATGGCTACACCTTC
TRBJ1-2 - 14 - TRBV28 CASTTPGRNYGYTF TGTGCCAGCACCACACCGGGACGGAACTATGGCTACACCTTC